The T cell receptor beta chain under discussion was sequenced for a study of pediatric ulcerative colitis. Findings of the study overall: In rectum, acute severe colitis had expanded clones and less diversity.

Sequencing depth was up to 500,000 reads per sample. This table comes from immunoSEQ multiplex PCR, and its TCRdb copy is limited to in-frame clones, with some not included. Of about 64,000 clones in the sample, approximately 87% were seen once. Germline V gene lookup returns CDR1 SEHNR and CDR2 FQNEAQ (reference sequence). The ends lost 2 bases at V and 5 bases at J; junction bases unmatched: 6. The CDR3 runs 15 residues. This clone appeared once. Its target is not known. Sequencing was carried out using blood. This sequence was found in a boy under 18 with severe ulcerative colitis. V usage is TRBV7-9 and J usage is TRBJ2-5; TRBD1 aligns across 9 bases. CDR3 protein: CASSLYTGGAETQYF. The CDR3 nucleotides are TGTGCCAGCAGCTTATATACAGGGGGCGCGGAGACCCAGTACTTC.